This T cell receptor (beta chain) was documented in a study of blood T cell repertoires in COVID-19. Study background: T cells, B-cell-depleted T cells, or PBMCs supplied cDNA or gDNA.

The method was immunoSEQ multiplex PCR; TCRdb's version includes in-frame clones alone and lacks a portion of them. The sample includes about 140,000 clones, around 81% of them seen just once. CDR1 is ENHRY, CDR2 SYGVKD, per germline. This CDR3 comprises 15 residues. V gave up 10 bases and J gave up 0 bases; unmatched junction bases: 8. This TCR derives from a woman in her sixties or seventies with acute or convalescent COVID-19. The sequencing input was peripheral blood. The chain recombines TRBV10-3 with TRBJ2-2; 7 bases match TRBD2. CDR3 loop: CATMPAGANTGELFF. As DNA, the CDR3 is TGTGCCACCATGCCGGCGGGAGCGAACACCGGGGAGCTGTTTTTT.